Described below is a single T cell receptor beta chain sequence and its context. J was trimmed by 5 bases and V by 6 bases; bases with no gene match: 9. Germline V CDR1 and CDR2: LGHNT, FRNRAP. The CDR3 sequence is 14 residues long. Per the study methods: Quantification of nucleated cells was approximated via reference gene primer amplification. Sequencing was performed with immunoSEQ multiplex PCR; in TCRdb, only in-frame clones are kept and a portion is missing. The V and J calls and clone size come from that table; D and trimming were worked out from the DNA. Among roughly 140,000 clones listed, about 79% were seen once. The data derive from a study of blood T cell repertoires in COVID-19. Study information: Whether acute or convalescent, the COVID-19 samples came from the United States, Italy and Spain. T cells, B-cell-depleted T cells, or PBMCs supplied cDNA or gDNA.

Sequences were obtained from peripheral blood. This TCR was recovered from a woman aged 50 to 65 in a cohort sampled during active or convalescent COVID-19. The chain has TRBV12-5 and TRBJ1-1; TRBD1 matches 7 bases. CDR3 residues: CASGGEQGWTEAFF. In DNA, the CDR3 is TGTGCTAGTGGGGGGGAACAGGGGTGGACTGAAGCTTTCTTT.